This T cell receptor beta chain was sequenced for a study of cytomegalovirus exposure and HLA in healthy donors. The table came from immunoSEQ multiplex PCR; TCRdb's copy has only in-frame clones and leaves some out. The sample includes some 130,000 clones, 75% to 90% of them seen just once. The sequence was collected from a young woman in good health and CMV-seronegative. The specimen sequenced was PBMCs.

This chain's CDR3 is CASSFRQGRTEAFF. DNA of the CDR3: TGTGCCAGCAGCTTCAGACAGGGACGAACTGAAGCTTTCTTT. J is TRBJ1-1 and V is TRBV11-2; TRBD1 agrees at 7 bases. The CDR3 runs 14 residues. The germline gives CDR1 SGHAT, CDR2 FQNNGV. J was trimmed by 5 bases and V by 3 bases; bases with no gene match: 6.